The rows below give T cell receptor beta chains drawn from one sample of a study of cytomegalovirus exposure and HLA in healthy donors. Assay: immunoSEQ multiplex PCR; the TCRdb copy retains only in-frame clones and omits some. The table has over 200,000 clones, approximately 86% seen once. Sequences were obtained from PBMCs. Every receptor here comes from a young woman in good health and CMV-seronegative. CDR3s include the opening cysteine and the closing phenylalanine or tryptophan.

j_call | v_call | cdr3_aa
TRBJ2-4 | TRBV6-5 | CASTRTGADIQYF
TRBJ2-7 | TRBV9 | CASSPRGTPYEQYF
TRBJ1-1 | TRBV29-1 | CRADHSASTFF
TRBJ1-1 | TRBV19 | CASSIEQNTEAFF
TRBJ2-2 | TRBV19 | CASSKGLAGPGELFF
TRBJ2-7 | TRBV28 | CASLDTTAYEQYF
TRBJ2-6 | TRBV27 | CASSRTGHRGWSGANVLTF
TRBJ2-4 | TRBV27 | CASSFRDRNIQYF
TRBJ1-2 | TRBV28 | CASSFLGLAHGYTF
TRBJ2-2 | TRBV4-1 | CASSQDLYLAGVGGGELFF
TRBJ1-2 | TRBV7-9 | CASSLVVNYGYTF
TRBJ1-4 | TRBV27 | CASSRDRGGNEKLFF
TRBJ2-2 | TRBV25-1 | CASSSQTSGFTGELFF
TRBJ2-1 | TRBV4-1 | CASSQGRGEWDPHEQFF